This T cell receptor beta chain comes out of a study of blood T cell repertoires in COVID-19. Background on the study: The study drew acute and convalescent COVID-19 samples from the United States, Italy and Spain. T cells, B-cell-depleted T cells, or PBMCs supplied cDNA or gDNA.

Method: immunoSEQ multiplex PCR; TCRdb's copy keeps in-frame clones and lacks some. The sample consists of some 150,000 clones, about four fifths of them appearing once. The junction had 8 bases not matched to a gene; V was cut back by 2 bases and J by 0 bases. Germline V lookup: CDR1 SGHTA, CDR2 FQGNSA. There are 18 residues in the CDR3. This clonotype originated in a woman older than 75 in a cohort sampled during active or convalescent COVID-19. The sequenced sample consisted of peripheral blood. The V call is TRBV7-2, the J call TRBJ2-2, with 8 bases aligning to TRBD2. The CDR3 DNA is TGTGCCAGCAGCTTAAGGAGACTAGCGCGAACGAACACCGGGGAGCTGTTTTTT. Translating gives CASSLRRLARTNTGELFF.